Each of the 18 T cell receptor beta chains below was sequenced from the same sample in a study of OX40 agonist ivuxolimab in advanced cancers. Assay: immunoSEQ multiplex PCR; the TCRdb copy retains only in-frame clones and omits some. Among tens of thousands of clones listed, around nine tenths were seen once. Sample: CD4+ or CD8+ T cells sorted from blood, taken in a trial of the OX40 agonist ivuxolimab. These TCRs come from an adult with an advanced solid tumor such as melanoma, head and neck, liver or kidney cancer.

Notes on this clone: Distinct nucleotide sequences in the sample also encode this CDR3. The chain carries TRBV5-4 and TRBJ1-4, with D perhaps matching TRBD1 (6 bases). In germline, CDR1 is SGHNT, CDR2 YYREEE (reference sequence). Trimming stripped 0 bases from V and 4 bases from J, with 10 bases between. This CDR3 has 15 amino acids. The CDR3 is CASSLDGGGNEKLFF. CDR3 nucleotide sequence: TGTGCCAGCAGCTTGGACGGAGGGGGTAATGAAAAACTGTTTTTT. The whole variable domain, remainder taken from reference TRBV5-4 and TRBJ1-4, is ETGVTQSPTHLIKTRGQQVTLRCSSQSGHNTVSWYQQALGQGPQFIFQYYREEENGRGNFPPRFSGLQFPNYSSELNVNALELDDSALYLCASSLDGGGNEKLFFGSGTQLSVL.

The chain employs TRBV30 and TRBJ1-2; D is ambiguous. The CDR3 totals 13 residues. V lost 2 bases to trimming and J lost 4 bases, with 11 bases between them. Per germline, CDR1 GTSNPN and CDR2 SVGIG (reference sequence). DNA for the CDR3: TGTGCCTGGAGTATACAGTCGCGCTATGGCTACACCTTC. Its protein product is CAWSIQSRYGYTF. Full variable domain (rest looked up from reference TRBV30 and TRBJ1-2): SQTIHQWPATLVQPVGSPLSLECTVEGTSNPNLYWYRQAAGRGLQLLFYSVGIGQISSEVPQNLSASRPQDRQFILSSKKLLLSDSGFYLCAWSIQSRYGYTFGSGTRLTVV.

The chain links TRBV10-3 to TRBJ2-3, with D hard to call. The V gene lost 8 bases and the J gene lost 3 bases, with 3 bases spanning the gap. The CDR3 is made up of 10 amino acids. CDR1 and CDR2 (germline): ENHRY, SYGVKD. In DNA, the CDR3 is TGTGCCATCGGGACAGATACGCAGTATTTT. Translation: CAIGTDTQYF.

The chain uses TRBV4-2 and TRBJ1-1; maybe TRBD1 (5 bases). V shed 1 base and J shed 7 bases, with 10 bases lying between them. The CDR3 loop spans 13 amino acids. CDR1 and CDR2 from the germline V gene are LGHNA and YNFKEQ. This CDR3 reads CASSQAGAGEAFF. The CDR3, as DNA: TGTGCCAGCAGCCAAGCCGGGGCGGGTGAAGCTTTCTTT.

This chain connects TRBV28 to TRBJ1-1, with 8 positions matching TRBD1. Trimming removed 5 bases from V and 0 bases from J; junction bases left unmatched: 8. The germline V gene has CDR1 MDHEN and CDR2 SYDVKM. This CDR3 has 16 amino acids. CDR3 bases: TGTGCCAGCAGTCCCGGACAGGGAGAATTGAACACTGAAGCTTTCTTT. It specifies CASSPGQGELNTEAFF.

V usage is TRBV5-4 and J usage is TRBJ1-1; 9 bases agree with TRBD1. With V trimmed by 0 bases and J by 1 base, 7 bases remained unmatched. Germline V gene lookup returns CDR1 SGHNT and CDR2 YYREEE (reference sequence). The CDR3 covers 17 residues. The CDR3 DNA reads TGTGCCAGCAGCTTGGGGGGTCGGACAGGGGAGAACACTGAAGCTTTCTTT. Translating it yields CASSLGGRTGENTEAFF.

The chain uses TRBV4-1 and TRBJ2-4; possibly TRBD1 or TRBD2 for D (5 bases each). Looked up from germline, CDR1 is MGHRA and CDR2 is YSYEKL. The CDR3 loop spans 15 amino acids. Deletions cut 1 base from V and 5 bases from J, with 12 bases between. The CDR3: CASSQGWGIENIQYF. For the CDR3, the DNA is TGCGCCAGCAGCCAAGGTTGGGGGATCGAAAACATTCAGTACTTC.

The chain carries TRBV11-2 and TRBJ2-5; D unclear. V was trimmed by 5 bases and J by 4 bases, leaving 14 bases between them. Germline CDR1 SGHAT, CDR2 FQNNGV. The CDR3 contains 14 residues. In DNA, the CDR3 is TGTGCCAGCAGCCTTACCTCGATGGGAGAGACCCAGTACTTC. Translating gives CASSLTSMGETQYF.

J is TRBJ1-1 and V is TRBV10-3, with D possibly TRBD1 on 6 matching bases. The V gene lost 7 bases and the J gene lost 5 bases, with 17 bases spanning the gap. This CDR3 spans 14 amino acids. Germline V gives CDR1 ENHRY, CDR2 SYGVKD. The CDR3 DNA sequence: TGTGCCATCACCGATGAGGTAGGGGGGACTGAAGCTTTCTTT. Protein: CAITDEVGGTEAFF.

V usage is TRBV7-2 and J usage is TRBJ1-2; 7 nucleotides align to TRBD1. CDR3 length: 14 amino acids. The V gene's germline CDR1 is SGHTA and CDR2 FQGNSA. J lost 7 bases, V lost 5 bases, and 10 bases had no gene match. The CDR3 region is CASSPPGDRGGYTF. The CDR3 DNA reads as TGTGCCAGCAGCCCCCCCGGGGACAGAGGTGGCTACACCTTC.

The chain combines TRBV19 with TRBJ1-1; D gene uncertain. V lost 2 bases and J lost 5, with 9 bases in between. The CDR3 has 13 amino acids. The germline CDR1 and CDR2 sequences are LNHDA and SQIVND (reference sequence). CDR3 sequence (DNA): TGTGCCAGTAGTATAAATCGAGGGACTGAAGCTTTCTTT. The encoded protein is CASSINRGTEAFF.

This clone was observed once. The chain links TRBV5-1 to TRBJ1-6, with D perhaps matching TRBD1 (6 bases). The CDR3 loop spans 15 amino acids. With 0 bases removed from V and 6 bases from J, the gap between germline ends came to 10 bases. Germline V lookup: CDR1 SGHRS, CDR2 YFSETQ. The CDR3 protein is CASSLATGSNSPLHF. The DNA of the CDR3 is TGCGCCAGCAGCTTGGCCACAGGGTCTAATTCACCCCTCCACTTT.

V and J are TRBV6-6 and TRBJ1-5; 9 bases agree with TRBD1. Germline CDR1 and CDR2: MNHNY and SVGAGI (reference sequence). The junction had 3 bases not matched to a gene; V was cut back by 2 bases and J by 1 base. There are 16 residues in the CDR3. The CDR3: CASSYIGQGSNQPQHF. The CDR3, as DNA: TGTGCCAGCAGTTACATTGGACAGGGGAGCAATCAGCCCCAGCATTTT.

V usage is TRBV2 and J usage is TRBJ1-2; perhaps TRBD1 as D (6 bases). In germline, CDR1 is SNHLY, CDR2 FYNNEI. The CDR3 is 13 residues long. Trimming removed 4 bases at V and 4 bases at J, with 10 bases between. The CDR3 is CASSVRGSYGYTF. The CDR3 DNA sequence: TGTGCCAGCAGTGTGAGGGGGTCCTATGGCTACACCTTC.

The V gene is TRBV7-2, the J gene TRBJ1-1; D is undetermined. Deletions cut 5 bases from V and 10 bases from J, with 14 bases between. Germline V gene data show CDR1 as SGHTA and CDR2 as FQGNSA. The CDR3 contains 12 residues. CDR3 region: CASSQFPLGAFF. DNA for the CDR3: TGTGCCAGCAGCCAATTCCCCCTTGGAGCTTTCTTT.

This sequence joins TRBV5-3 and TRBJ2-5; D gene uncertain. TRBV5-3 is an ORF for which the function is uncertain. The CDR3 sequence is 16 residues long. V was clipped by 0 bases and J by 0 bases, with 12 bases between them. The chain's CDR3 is CARSLAAVWYQETQYF. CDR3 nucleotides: TGTGCCAGAAGCTTGGCGGCCGTTTGGTACCAAGAGACCCAGTACTTC.

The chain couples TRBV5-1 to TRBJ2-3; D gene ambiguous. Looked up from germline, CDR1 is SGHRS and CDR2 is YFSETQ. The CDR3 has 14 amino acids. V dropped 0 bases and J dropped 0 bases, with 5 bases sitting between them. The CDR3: CASSLGQSTDTQYF. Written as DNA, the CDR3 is TGCGCCAGCAGCTTGGGGCAGAGCACAGATACGCAGTATTTT.

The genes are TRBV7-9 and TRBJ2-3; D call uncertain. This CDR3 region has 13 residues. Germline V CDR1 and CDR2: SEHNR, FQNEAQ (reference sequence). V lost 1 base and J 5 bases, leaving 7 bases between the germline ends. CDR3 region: CASSLGGEDTQYF. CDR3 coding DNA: TGTGCCAGCAGCTTAGGGGGTGAAGATACGCAGTATTTT.